Each of the 31 T cell receptor beta chains below was sequenced from the same sample in a study of T cell responses to AZD1222 COVID-19 vaccine. The protocol was immunoSEQ multiplex PCR, while the TCRdb copy is restricted to in-frame clones and leaves out a portion. Of 60,000 to 75,000 clones detected, approximately 82% appear once; the ten largest clones hold 20%. The sample consisted of peripheral blood, taken on day 0 of AZD1222 vaccination. Receptors originate from an adult in good health.

The chain carries TRBV7-2 and TRBJ2-2, with 8 nucleotides matching TRBD1. Germline lookup yields CDR1 SGHTA and CDR2 FQGNSA. V dropped 3 bases and J dropped 4; count of bases not matched to a gene: 13. There are 18 residues in the CDR3. CDR3 coding DNA: TGTGCCAGCAGCTTCCCCATCAGGGGGCGCCGGAGCACCGGGGAGCTGTTTTTT. It yields the protein CASSFPIRGRRSTGELFF.

This chain uses TRBV10-2 with TRBJ1-2, with 9 bases fitting TRBD1. There are 13 residues in the CDR3. Looked up from germline, CDR1 is WSHSY and CDR2 is SAAADI. Trimming cost V 6 bases and J 6 bases; bases outside gene matches: 5. The CDR3 protein is CASSRDRDNGYTF. In DNA form, the CDR3 reads TGCGCCAGCAGCCGGGACAGGGATAATGGCTACACCTTC.

The chain carries TRBV2 and TRBJ2-5, with D possibly TRBD1 on 7 matching bases. Germline V lookup: CDR1 SNHLY, CDR2 FYNNEI. CDR3 length equals 13 residues. Trimming took off 9 bases at V and 4 bases at J, with 15 bases between the two ends. CDR3 loop: CARTPGGGETQYF. Written as DNA, the CDR3 is TGTGCCAGAACCCCAGGGGGAGGAGAGACCCAGTACTTC. The whole variable domain, filled in from reference TRBV2 and TRBJ2-5, reads EPEVTQTPSHQVTQMGQEVILRCVPISNHLYFYWYRQILGQKVEFLVSFYNNEISEKSEIFDDQFSVERPDGSNFTLKIRSTKLEDSAMYFCARTPGGGETQYFGPGTRLLVL.

The gene calls are TRBV2 and TRBJ1-1, with D uncertain. Trimming removed 3 bases at V and 3 bases at J, with 8 bases between. The CDR3 extends over 13 amino acids. Germline lookup yields CDR1 SNHLY and CDR2 FYNNEI. CDR3 residues: CASSDLGHTEAFF. The CDR3 DNA follows: TGTGCCAGCAGTGATTTAGGACACACTGAAGCTTTCTTT.

The rearrangement links TRBV7-2 to TRBJ2-3; D remains unclear. The length of the CDR3 is 14 residues. Trimming took 5 bases from V and 1 from J, leaving 10 bases between them. Germline V gene data show CDR1 as SGHTA and CDR2 as FQGNSA. The CDR3 coding sequence is TGTGCCAGCAGCGCTTCAGCTGGCACAGATACGCAGTATTTT. Protein product: CASSASAGTDTQYF.

The chain carries TRBV6-4 and TRBJ2-1; 12 nucleotides match TRBD2. Unmatched junction bases numbered 2, after V lost 4 bases and J lost 4 bases. The CDR3 has 15 residues. The V gene's germline CDR1 is MRHNA and CDR2 SNTAGT. DNA for the CDR3: TGTGCCAGCAGTGGGACTAGCGGGGAGTACAATGAGCAGTTCTTC. Its protein is CASSGTSGEYNEQFF.

In its sample, this clone was seen a few times. The chain carries TRBV4-1 and TRBJ1-5; tentatively, D is TRBD1 (5 bases). V was shortened by 0 bases and J by 6 bases, with 15 bases between the two germline ends. From germline, CDR1 is MGHRA and CDR2 YSYEKL. The length of the CDR3 is 16 residues. The CDR3 sequence is CASSQDVAGLGQPQHF. CDR3 bases: TGCGCCAGCAGCCAAGATGTGGCGGGGCTCGGTCAGCCCCAGCATTTT.

V usage is TRBV5-1 and J usage is TRBJ2-3, with 7 bases matching TRBD1. The CDR3 runs to 15 residues. Germline V gene data show CDR1 as SGHRS and CDR2 as YFSETQ. The V gene end was trimmed by 2 bases and the J gene end by 0 bases; junction bases not matched to a gene: 3. The CDR3 here is CASSLTGASTDTQYF. CDR3 nucleotide sequence: TGCGCCAGCAGCTTAACAGGGGCGAGCACAGATACGCAGTATTTT.

This sequence joins TRBV7-2 and TRBJ1-6; D remains unclear. The V gene's germline CDR1 is SGHTA and CDR2 FQGNSA. V lost 11 bases to trimming and J lost 6 bases, with 8 bases between them. CDR3 length equals 11 residues. DNA for the CDR3: TGTGCCTCGGGAAGTAATTCACCCCTCCACTTT. This gives the protein CASGSNSPLHF.

The J gene is TRBJ2-6, the V gene TRBV5-4; D tentatively reads TRBD1 or TRBD2 (5 bases each). There are 18 residues in the CDR3. V lost 3 bases, J lost 0 bases, and 16 bases lay in between. In germline, CDR1 is SGHNT, CDR2 YYREEE (reference sequence). The CDR3 DNA sequence: TGTGCCAGCAGCTGGGGACCTAGGATGGACTCTGGGGCCAACGTCCTGACTTTC. Amino acids: CASSWGPRMDSGANVLTF.

The chain employs TRBV3-1 (or the pseudogene TRBV3-2) and TRBJ1-5; D possibly corresponds to TRBD1 (5 bases). The CDR3 totals 16 residues. Germline assignment: CDR1 LGHDT and CDR2 YNNKEL (reference sequence). V was pared by 1 base and J by 4 bases, with 14 bases between. The DNA of the CDR3 is TGTGCCAGCAGCCAAGGGTCCCAATCAGGGAATCAGCCCCAGCATTTT. Its translation: CASSQGSQSGNQPQHF.

The V call is TRBV4-2, the J call TRBJ1-1; TRBD1 matches 10 bases. CDR1 LGHNA and CDR2 YNFKEQ come from the germline V gene. V lost 6 bases to trimming and J lost 4 bases; unmatched junction nucleotides: 8. The length of the CDR3 is 15 residues. For the CDR3, the DNA is TGTGCCAGCAGTCGACAGGGGGCTATAGGCACTGAAGCTTTCTTT. This codes for CASSRQGAIGTEAFF.

The rearrangement joins TRBV7-8 to TRBJ2-3, with 9 positions matching TRBD1. Per the germline V gene, CDR1 is SGHVS and CDR2 is FQNEAQ. V trimming: 10 bases; J trimming: 3 bases; junction bases outside the gene matches: 5. The CDR3 totals 13 residues. Here the CDR3 DNA reads TGTGCCACCCCGGGACAGGGAACAGATACGCAGTATTTT. Its translation is CATPGQGTDTQYF.

The chain employs TRBV2 and TRBJ1-2, with TRBD1 as a possible D gene (5 bases). The V gene lost 6 bases and the J gene lost 3 bases, with 17 bases spanning the gap. The V gene's germline CDR1 is SNHLY and CDR2 FYNNEI. This CDR3 is 15 amino acids long. The CDR3 DNA sequence: TGTGCCAGCAGGGGAGGGCAGGGAAAGTACTATGGCTACACCTTC. As protein: CASRGGQGKYYGYTF.

The rearrangement uses TRBV19 and TRBJ2-2; 10 positions agree with TRBD2. With 8 bases clipped from V and 4 bases from J, the junction kept 7 bases outside the gene matches. The CDR3 runs to 15 residues. Germline-derived CDR1 and CDR2 are LNHDA and SQIVND (reference sequence). Here the CDR3 reads CASGELAGITGELFF. As DNA, the CDR3 is TGTGCCAGTGGGGAACTAGCGGGAATCACCGGGGAGCTGTTTTTT. Looking up the rest from reference TRBV19 and TRBJ2-2 gives the full variable domain: DGGITQSPKYLFRKEGQNVTLSCEQNLNHDAMYWYRQDPGQGLRLIYYSQIVNDFQKGDIAEGYSVSREKKESFPLTVTSAQKNPTAFYLCASGELAGITGELFFGEGSRLTVL.

The chain carries TRBV2 and TRBJ1-6; TRBD1 might be the D (5 bases). Germline-derived CDR1 and CDR2 are SNHLY and FYNNEI. The V and J ends lost 3 bases and 9 bases respectively, with 12 bases between them. The CDR3 loop spans 14 amino acids. Here the CDR3 DNA reads TGTGCCAGCAGTGATAGTGGGGGAATTTCACCCCTCCACTTT. It codes for CASSDSGGISPLHF.

The table lists this clone with a few counts. The chain employs TRBV7-2 and TRBJ1-2; unclear D gene. The CDR3 sequence is 12 residues long. V lost 3 bases to trimming and J lost 5 bases, with 7 bases between them. Germline loops: CDR1 SGHTA, CDR2 FQGNSA. In DNA form, the CDR3 reads TGTGCCAGCAGCTTCACGGATTATGGCTACACCTTC. Encoded protein: CASSFTDYGYTF.

This chain uses TRBV29-1 with TRBJ1-1; D is unclear. V was clipped by 3 bases and J by 0 bases, with 8 bases between them. This CDR3 has 13 residues. The germline V gene encodes CDR1 SQVTM and CDR2 ANQGSEA. Here the CDR3 reads CSVDRQMNTEAFF. The DNA for the CDR3 is TGCAGCGTTGATCGACAAATGAACACTGAAGCTTTCTTT.

The rearrangement uses TRBV3-1 (or the pseudogene TRBV3-2) and TRBJ2-1; 8 bases are a match to TRBD1. The length of the CDR3 is 15 residues. With 4 bases clipped from V and 1 base from J, the junction kept 3 bases outside the gene matches. Germline CDR1 is LGHDT and CDR2 is YNNKEL (reference sequence). The DNA of the CDR3 is TGTGCCAGCAGCCTAGGACAGGGTTCCTACAATGAGCAGTTCTTC. It is translated as CASSLGQGSYNEQFF.

This rearrangement joins TRBV29-1 to TRBJ1-2; D remains ambiguous. The CDR3 has 13 amino acids. Germline loops: CDR1 SQVTM, CDR2 ANQGSEA. Trimming removed 3 bases from V and 4 bases from J, with 12 bases in between. In nucleotides, the CDR3 is TGCAGCGTTGACAGCAGAAGAAGCTATGGCTACACCTTC. Protein product: CSVDSRRSYGYTF.

The CDR3 nucleotides read TGTGCCAGCAGCCTAAGGCCTAGCGCCTCCTACAATGAGCAGTTCTTC. Amino acids: CASSLRPSASYNEQFF. The V and J genes are TRBV7-3 and TRBJ2-1; tentative D call: TRBD2 (6 bases). Deletions cut 5 bases from V and 0 bases from J, with 14 bases between. Germline-derived CDR1 and CDR2 are SGHTA and FQGTGA. CDR3 length equals 16 residues.

The rearrangement links TRBV20-1 to TRBJ1-2, with 7 bases identical to TRBD1. The CDR3 is 15 amino acids. V shed 3 bases and J 6 bases; nucleotides not matched to a gene: 13. Germline CDR1 DFQATT, CDR2 SNEGSKA (reference sequence). The CDR3 protein is CSASSQGLRSDGYTF. The CDR3 DNA reads as TGCAGTGCTAGTTCACAGGGGCTGCGGTCGGATGGCTACACCTTC.

The chain couples TRBV18 to TRBJ1-5; D remains ambiguous. The V gene's germline CDR1 is KGHSH and CDR2 LQKENI. Trimming removed 2 bases from V and 12 bases from J, with 11 bases in between. The CDR3 is 12 amino acids. As DNA, the CDR3 is TGTGCCAGCTCACCAGTATCGGGATTCCAGCATTTT. This gives the protein CASSPVSGFQHF.

CDR3 nucleotide sequence: TGTGCCAGCAGTTCAACCGGGACTAGCGGTTACAATGAGCAGTTCTTC. Protein: CASSSTGTSGYNEQFF. The chain combines TRBV28 with TRBJ2-1; 11 bases agree with TRBD2. V gave up 4 bases and J gave up 4 bases; unmatched junction bases: 6. CDR1 and CDR2 from the germline V gene are MDHEN and SYDVKM. The CDR3 has 16 amino acids.

The chain has TRBV4-2 and TRBJ1-4; D gene unclear. CDR3 size: 16 residues. CDR1 is LGHNA, CDR2 YNFKEQ, per germline. Trimming took 4 bases from V and 0 from J, leaving 12 bases between them. The CDR3 coding sequence is TGTGCCAGCAGCCCCATCGAGGGCGCAACTAATGAAAAACTGTTTTTT. This translates into CASSPIEGATNEKLFF.

The genes are TRBV5-1 and TRBJ2-7; D could derive from TRBD1 or TRBD2 (5 bases each). Germline V gives CDR1 SGHRS, CDR2 YFSETQ. The V and J ends lost 3 bases and 3 bases respectively, with 16 bases between them. This CDR3 region has 15 residues. The CDR3 reads CASSSTFRGRYEQYF. CDR3 coding DNA: TGCGCCAGCAGCTCGACCTTCCGGGGCCGCTACGAGCAGTACTTC.

The CDR3 sequence: CASSSRLAGSYEQYF. In nucleotides, the CDR3 is TGTGCCAGCAGCTCGAGACTAGCGGGCTCCTACGAGCAGTACTTC. The chain joins TRBV5-4 to TRBJ2-7, with 10 bases matching TRBD2. CDR3 length: 15 amino acids. J lost 0 bases, V lost 3 bases, and 3 bases had no gene match. Germline V gives CDR1 SGHNT, CDR2 YYREEE (reference sequence).

V and J are TRBV5-1 and TRBJ1-1; D unclear. The CDR3 is 12 residues long. Per germline, CDR1 SGHRS and CDR2 YFSETQ. V was pared by 4 bases and J by 2 bases, with 6 bases between. CDR3 DNA sequence: TGCGCCAGCAGCCGGGATAACACTGAAGCTTTCTTT. This translates into CASSRDNTEAFF.

The V call is TRBV29-1, the J call TRBJ2-3; 7 bases align to TRBD2. The CDR3 spans 13 residues. The trim removed 4 bases at V and 9 bases at J, leaving 10 bases unmatched. Germline V gene sequence: CDR1 SQVTM, CDR2 ANQGSEA. The DNA of the CDR3 is TGCAGCGTTGCTAGCGGTGGGGCAAAGACGCAGTATTTT. Translated, it gives CSVASGGAKTQYF.

This clone appeared a few times. The rearrangement links TRBV7-2 to TRBJ1-2; TRBD1 agrees at 7 bases. Germline-derived CDR1 and CDR2 are SGHTA and FQGNSA. The CDR3 is 14 residues long. Trimming at V came to 1 base and at J to 4 bases, leaving 3 bases not matched to a gene. In DNA, the CDR3 is TGTGCCAGCAGCTTAGTCCGGGACAGCTATGGCTACACCTTC. It translates to CASSLVRDSYGYTF.

The J gene is TRBJ1-4, the V gene TRBV5-4, with 8 bases fitting TRBD1. V shed 4 bases, J shed 8 bases, and the junction held 7 bases outside the gene matches. The CDR3 length is 14 residues. Germline CDR1 is SGHNT and CDR2 is YYREEE (reference sequence). The CDR3 loop reads CASSAGGRREKLFF. The CDR3 region has the DNA TGTGCCAGCAGCGCAGGGGGCCGGCGGGAAAAACTGTTTTTT.